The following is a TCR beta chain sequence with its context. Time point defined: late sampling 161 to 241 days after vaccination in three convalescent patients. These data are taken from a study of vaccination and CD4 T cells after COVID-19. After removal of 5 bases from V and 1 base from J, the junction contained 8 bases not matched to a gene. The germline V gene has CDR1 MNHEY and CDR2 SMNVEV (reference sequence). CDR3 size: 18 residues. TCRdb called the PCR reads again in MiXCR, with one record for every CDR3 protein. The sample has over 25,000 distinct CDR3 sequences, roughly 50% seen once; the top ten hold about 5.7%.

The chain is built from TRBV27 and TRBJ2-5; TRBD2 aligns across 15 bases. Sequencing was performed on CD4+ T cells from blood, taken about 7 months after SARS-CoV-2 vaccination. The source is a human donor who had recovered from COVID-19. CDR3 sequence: CASSPRTSGRGVQETQYF. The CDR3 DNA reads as TGTGCCAGCAGTCCTCGGACTAGCGGGAGGGGGGTCCAAGAGACCCAGTACTTC.